What follows are 23 T cell receptor beta chains derived from one specimen sequenced in a study of shared clonotypes between healthy human individuals. The assay was immunoSEQ multiplex PCR, and TCRdb's table has in-frame clones only and misses some. The sample gives about 680,000 clones, 74% of which show up once; 1.5% to 2% is in the top ten. Sequenced sample: memory CD4+ T cells sorted from blood. Subset in this sample: CD45RA-negative fraction. The receptors derive from a woman aged 25-40 years in good health.

The chain couples TRBV7-6 to TRBJ1-1, with D unclear. V dropped 2 bases and J dropped 1 base, with 8 bases sitting between them. The CDR3 is made up of 14 amino acids. Germline CDR1 is SGHVS and CDR2 is FNYEAQ. CDR3: CASSLTNENTEAFF. CDR3 DNA: TGTGCCAGCAGCTTAACTAACGAGAACACTGAAGCTTTCTTT.

This chain connects TRBV11-2 to TRBJ1-4; possibly TRBD1 for D (6 bases). The CDR3 is 15 residues long. The V and J ends lost 5 bases and 7 bases respectively, with 17 bases between them. The germline CDR1 and CDR2 sequences are SGHAT and FQNNGV. The CDR3 DNA reads TGTGCCAGCAGCCCGCGGGACACCAAAGTTGAAAAACTGTTTTTT. Its translation is CASSPRDTKVEKLFF.

J is TRBJ2-7 and V is TRBV7-9; D gene uncertain. Germline V gene data show CDR1 as SEHNR and CDR2 as FQNEAQ (reference sequence). CDR3 length: 11 residues. The germline V and J ends were trimmed by 5 bases and 7 bases, with 9 bases remaining between them. The CDR3 coding sequence is TGTGCCAGCAGCCCAGATTGGGAGCAGTACTTC. Protein: CASSPDWEQYF.

The chain combines TRBV6-1 with TRBJ2-3, with D possibly TRBD1 on 6 matching bases. V lost 7 bases to trimming and J lost 3 bases, with 11 bases between them. The CDR3 length is 13 residues. The germline gives CDR1 MNHNS, CDR2 SASEGT. The CDR3 DNA reads as TGTGCCAGCAACAGGGTTGAGACAGATACGCAGTATTTT. This gives the protein CASNRVETDTQYF.

The chain recombines TRBV6-1 with TRBJ1-2, with D possibly matching TRBD1 (6 bases). CDR1 and CDR2 from the germline V gene are MNHNS and SASEGT. V was shortened by 2 bases and J by 5 bases, with 9 bases between the two germline ends. The CDR3 totals 13 residues. CDR3 in DNA: TGTGCCAGCAGTGAAAGGGGGACTTATGGCTACACCTTC. Its protein product is CASSERGTYGYTF.

The sample holds many counts of this clone. J is TRBJ2-3 and V is TRBV5-6, with TRBD2 identical over 16 bases. This CDR3 has 18 amino acids. J was trimmed by 4 bases and V by 8 bases; bases with no gene match: 13. CDR1 and CDR2 (germline): SGHDT, YYEEEE. CDR3 residues: CASQPGLAGGPRADTQYF. DNA for the CDR3: TGTGCCAGTCAACCGGGACTAGCGGGAGGGCCGCGGGCAGATACGCAGTATTTT.

V gene TRBV28 combines with J gene TRBJ2-7; TRBD1 might be the D (5 bases). The CDR3 contains 14 residues. V was clipped by 6 bases and J by 5 bases, with 17 bases between them. Germline loops: CDR1 MDHEN, CDR2 SYDVKM. Here the CDR3 reads CASRQDRAVNEQYF. As DNA, the CDR3 is TGTGCCAGCAGACAGGACCGCGCGGTGAACGAGCAGTACTTC.

The J gene is TRBJ2-7, the V gene TRBV11-2; D is possibly TRBD1 (7 bases). The CDR3 covers 15 residues. In germline, CDR1 is SGHAT, CDR2 FQNNGV. V was shortened by 0 bases and J by 7 bases, with 16 bases between the two germline ends. The CDR3 spells CASSLDSTGAGEQYF. Written as DNA, the CDR3 is TGTGCCAGCAGCTTAGATAGTACAGGGGCGGGGGAGCAGTACTTC.

The rearrangement links TRBV18 to TRBJ2-3; 14 bases agree with TRBD2. The CDR3 spans 16 residues. V lost 4 bases to trimming and J lost 4 bases; unmatched junction nucleotides: 4. CDR1 is KGHSH, CDR2 LQKENI, per germline. CDR3 region: CASSRGLAGEADTQYF. CDR3 bases: TGTGCCAGCTCACGGGGACTAGCGGGAGAGGCAGATACGCAGTATTTT.

This clone was picked up a small number of times. The identical CDR3 is also encoded by other nucleotide sequences in the sample. This rearrangement joins TRBV5-1 to TRBJ2-1, with a tentative D call TRBD2 (5 bases). From germline, CDR1 is SGHRS and CDR2 YFSETQ. The CDR3 has 15 amino acids. Between the trimmed V and J ends, which lost 4 bases and 0 bases, there was a span of 11 bases. The CDR3 DNA reads as TGCGCCAGCAGCCAGGACTCTGGCTCCTACAATGAGCAGTTCTTC. It encodes CASSQDSGSYNEQFF.

The table lists this clone with a few counts. This chain connects TRBV5-5 to TRBJ2-7; TRBD1 matches at 10 bases. The CDR3 totals 15 residues. The V gene's germline CDR1 is SGHKS and CDR2 YYEKEE (reference sequence). V lost 2 bases to trimming and J lost 7 bases; unmatched junction nucleotides: 9. As DNA, the CDR3 is TGTGCCAGCAGCTTCGGTGGGACAGGGGTACGTGAGCAGTACTTC. Translated: CASSFGGTGVREQYF.

This clone was observed a few times. The chain links TRBV6-1 to TRBJ1-1; D is possibly TRBD1 (5 bases). CDR3 length: 12 residues. From germline, CDR1 is MNHNS and CDR2 SASEGT. V lost 5 bases and J 11 bases, leaving 15 bases between the germline ends. CDR3 coding DNA: TGTGCCAGCAGTAGGGACTCAGGAGGGGCTTTCTTT. It codes for CASSRDSGGAFF.

The rearrangement uses TRBV27 and TRBJ1-5; TRBD1 agrees at 10 bases. The CDR3 spans 15 residues. Germline V gives CDR1 MNHEY, CDR2 SMNVEV (reference sequence). V lost 6 bases and J lost 4; bases outside the gene matches: 6. Written as DNA, the CDR3 is TGTGCCAGCAGCCGCGACAGGGGGCTGAATCAGCCCCAGCATTTT. Protein product: CASSRDRGLNQPQHF.

The CDR3, as DNA: TGTGCCAGCAGTAAAAGGGACAGGGTGGGCACAGATACGCAGTATTTT. Amino acids: CASSKRDRVGTDTQYF. The gene calls are TRBV2 and TRBJ2-3; 9 nucleotides match TRBD1. CDR3 length equals 16 residues. Trimming at V came to 5 bases and at J to 1 base, leaving 7 bases not matched to a gene. From germline, CDR1 is SNHLY and CDR2 FYNNEI. Variable domain in full (rest from reference TRBV2 and TRBJ2-3): EPEVTQTPSHQVTQMGQEVILRCVPISNHLYFYWYRQILGQKVEFLVSFYNNEISEKSEIFDDQFSVERPDGSNFTLKIRSTKLEDSAMYFCASSKRDRVGTDTQYFGPGTRLTVL.

The chain combines TRBV7-2 with TRBJ2-1; D is perhaps TRBD1 or TRBD2 (5 bases each). In germline, CDR1 is SGHTA, CDR2 FQGNSA. The CDR3 is 17 residues long. V lost 1 base to trimming and J lost 5 bases, with 18 bases between them. CDR3 sequence reads: CASSLGAGRAVNNEQFF. In nucleotides, the CDR3 is TGTGCCAGCAGCTTAGGGGCAGGGCGGGCGGTTAACAATGAGCAGTTCTTC.

CDR3 in amino acids: CASSIVRSSEQYF. DNA of the CDR3: TGTGCCAGTAGTATAGTTAGGTCTTCCGAGCAGTACTTC. The V gene is TRBV19, the J gene TRBJ2-7; D remains ambiguous. CDR3 length: 13 amino acids. Per the germline V gene, CDR1 is LNHDA and CDR2 is SQIVND (reference sequence). Trimming took 1 base from V and 6 from J, leaving 10 bases between them.

J is TRBJ2-7 and V is TRBV19, with 7 bases fitting TRBD1. The V gene end was trimmed by 1 base and the J gene end by 2 bases; junction bases not matched to a gene: 5. The CDR3 has 15 residues. From germline, CDR1 is LNHDA and CDR2 SQIVND (reference sequence). The CDR3 region is CASSIGLDRTYEQYF. CDR3 coding DNA: TGTGCCAGTAGTATAGGGCTGGACAGGACCTACGAGCAGTACTTC.

The chain carries TRBV28 and TRBJ2-5; D call uncertain. V lost 6 bases and J lost 4, with 6 bases in between. Germline V gene sequence: CDR1 MDHEN, CDR2 SYDVKM. The CDR3 length is 11 residues. For the CDR3, the DNA is TGTGCCAGCAGATCCCGAGAGACCCAGTACTTC. It translates to CASRSRETQYF.

This chain connects TRBV9 to TRBJ2-1; D is ambiguous. Trimming cost V 3 bases and J 1 base, with 5 bases left between them. The CDR3 has 13 residues. Per the germline V gene, CDR1 is SGDLS and CDR2 is YYNGEE. The CDR3 loop is CASSATSYNEQFF. CDR3 DNA: TGTGCCAGCAGCGCTACTTCCTACAATGAGCAGTTCTTC.

This chain connects TRBV15 to TRBJ1-2; the D is unclear. This CDR3 has 14 residues. CDR1 and CDR2 from the germline V gene are LNHNV and YYDKDF (reference sequence). The ends were cut back, 0 bases at V and 3 bases at J, with 8 bases in the middle. As DNA, the CDR3 is TGTGCCACCAGCAGAGATCGGGATGACTATGGCTACACCTTC. Amino acids: CATSRDRDDYGYTF.

This clone was seen just once. The gene calls are TRBV5-1 and TRBJ2-1, with a weak D call TRBD1 (6 bases). The germline gives CDR1 SGHRS, CDR2 YFSETQ. Deletions cut 4 bases from V and 6 bases from J, with 17 bases between. CDR3 length: 15 amino acids. The CDR3 loop is CASSPGHEGPNEQFF. The DNA for the CDR3 is TGCGCCAGCAGCCCGGGACATGAGGGACCCAATGAGCAGTTCTTC.

The genes are TRBV5-6 and TRBJ2-1; D perhaps matches TRBD1 (5 bases). The V end was cut by 4 bases, the J end by 6 bases, with 20 bases between. The CDR3 runs 16 residues. Per germline, CDR1 SGHDT and CDR2 YYEEEE. The chain's CDR3 is CASSGALRHARNEQFF. The CDR3 DNA sequence: TGTGCCAGCAGCGGGGCCCTCCGACATGCCCGCAATGAGCAGTTCTTC.

This chain joins TRBV7-8 and TRBJ2-2; D is ambiguous. The CDR3 is made up of 13 amino acids. Germline V gives CDR1 SGHVS, CDR2 FQNEAQ. The ends were cut back, 4 bases at V and 6 bases at J, with 9 bases in the middle. The CDR3 DNA is TGTGCCAGCAGCTCCCGCCTACCCGGGGAGCTGTTTTTT. This codes for CASSSRLPGELFF.